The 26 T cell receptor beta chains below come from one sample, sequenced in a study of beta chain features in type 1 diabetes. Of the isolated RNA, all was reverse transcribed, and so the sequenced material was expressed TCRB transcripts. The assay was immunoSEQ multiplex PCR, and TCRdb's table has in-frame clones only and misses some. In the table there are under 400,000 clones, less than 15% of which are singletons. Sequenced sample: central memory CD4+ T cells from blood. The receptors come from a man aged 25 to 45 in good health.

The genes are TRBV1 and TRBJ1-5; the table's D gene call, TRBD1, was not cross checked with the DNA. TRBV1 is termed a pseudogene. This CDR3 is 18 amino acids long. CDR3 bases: TGCACCAGCAGCCAATTATCGCGACAGGGGCCAATAAATCAGCCCCAGCATTTT. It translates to CTSSQLSRQGPINQPQHF.

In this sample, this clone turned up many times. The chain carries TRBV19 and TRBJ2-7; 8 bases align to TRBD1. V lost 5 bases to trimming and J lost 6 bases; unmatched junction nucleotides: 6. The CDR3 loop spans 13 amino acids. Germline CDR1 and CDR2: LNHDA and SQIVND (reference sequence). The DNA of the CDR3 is TGTGCCAGTAGTGGGCTGACAGGGGCCGAGCAGTACTTC. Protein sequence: CASSGLTGAEQYF.

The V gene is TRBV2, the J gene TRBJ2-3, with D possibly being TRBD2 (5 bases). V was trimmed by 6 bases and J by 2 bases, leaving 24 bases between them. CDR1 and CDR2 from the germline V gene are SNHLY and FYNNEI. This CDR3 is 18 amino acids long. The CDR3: CASSVGLRYGDNTDTQYF. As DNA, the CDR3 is TGTGCCAGCAGCGTAGGTCTCCGCTACGGGGATAACACAGATACGCAGTATTTT.

Written as DNA, the CDR3 is TGCGCCAGCAGCCAAGAAGCGGGCGGGTTCAGGAATGAGCAGTTCTTC. It encodes CASSQEAGGFRNEQFF. The chain combines TRBV4-3 with TRBJ2-1; possible D gene TRBD2, 6 bases. The CDR3 totals 16 residues. CDR1 LGHNA and CDR2 YSLEER come from the germline V gene. V dropped 0 bases and J dropped 7 bases, with 16 bases sitting between them.

The CDR3 here is CASSLGSFDLGAGELFF. CDR3 bases: TGCGCCAGCAGCTTGGGATCGTTTGACCTTGGGGCCGGGGAGCTGTTTTTT. The J gene is TRBJ2-2, the V gene TRBV5-1; D not resolved. The CDR3 spans 17 residues. Germline assignment: CDR1 SGHRS and CDR2 YFSETQ. V dropped 0 bases and J dropped 6 bases, with 18 bases sitting between them.

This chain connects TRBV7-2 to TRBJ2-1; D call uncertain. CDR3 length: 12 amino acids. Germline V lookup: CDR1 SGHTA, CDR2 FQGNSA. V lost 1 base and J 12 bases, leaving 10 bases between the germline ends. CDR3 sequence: CASSLVMSTQFF. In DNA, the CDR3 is TGTGCCAGCAGCTTAGTGATGTCTACGCAGTTCTTC. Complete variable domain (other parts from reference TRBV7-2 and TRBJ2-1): GAGVSQSPSNKVTEKGKDVELRCDPISGHTALYWYRQSLGQGLEFLIYFQGNSAPDKSGLPSDRFSAERTGGSVSTLTIQRTQQEDSAVYLCASSLVMSTQFFGPGTRLTVL.

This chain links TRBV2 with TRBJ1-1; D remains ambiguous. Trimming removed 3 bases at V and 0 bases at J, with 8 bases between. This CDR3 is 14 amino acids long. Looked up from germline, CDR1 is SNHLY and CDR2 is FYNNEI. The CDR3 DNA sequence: TGTGCCAGCAGTGAGTGGGTGATGAACACTGAAGCTTTCTTT. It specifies CASSEWVMNTEAFF.

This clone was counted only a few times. The CDR3 nucleotides read TGCAGCGTCCGAACTAGCGGGGTAACAGATACGCAGTATTTT. As protein: CSVRTSGVTDTQYF. V and J are TRBV29-1 and TRBJ2-3, with TRBD2 matching over 10 bases. V gave up 6 bases and J gave up 3 bases; unmatched junction bases: 6. Germline CDR1 and CDR2: SQVTM and ANQGSEA. The CDR3 extends over 14 amino acids.

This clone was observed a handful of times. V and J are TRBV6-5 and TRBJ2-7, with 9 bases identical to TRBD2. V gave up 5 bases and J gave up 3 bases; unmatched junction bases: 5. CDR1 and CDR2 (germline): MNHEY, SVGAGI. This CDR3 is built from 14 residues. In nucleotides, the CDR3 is TGTGCCAGCAGTACCCTAGCGGGGCTCTACGAGCAGTACTTC. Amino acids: CASSTLAGLYEQYF.

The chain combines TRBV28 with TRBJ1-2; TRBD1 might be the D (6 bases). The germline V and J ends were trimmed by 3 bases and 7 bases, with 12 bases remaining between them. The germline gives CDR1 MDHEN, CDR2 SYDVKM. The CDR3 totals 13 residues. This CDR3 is CASSFQGRIGYTF. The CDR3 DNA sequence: TGTGCCAGCAGTTTTCAGGGGAGGATTGGCTACACCTTC.

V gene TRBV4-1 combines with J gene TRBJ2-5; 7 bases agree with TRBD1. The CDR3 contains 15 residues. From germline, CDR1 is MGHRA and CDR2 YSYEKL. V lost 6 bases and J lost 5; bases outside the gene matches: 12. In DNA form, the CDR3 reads TGCGCCAGCAGGCCAGGGGGTCTAAGTGCGGAGACCCAGTACTTC. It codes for CASRPGGLSAETQYF.

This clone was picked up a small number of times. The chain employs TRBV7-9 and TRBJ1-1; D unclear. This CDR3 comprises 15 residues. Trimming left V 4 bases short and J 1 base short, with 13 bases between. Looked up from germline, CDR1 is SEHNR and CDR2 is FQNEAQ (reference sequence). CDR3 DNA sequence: TGTGCCAGCAGCTCAGACGCCCGAGGGAACACTGAAGCTTTCTTT. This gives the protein CASSSDARGNTEAFF.

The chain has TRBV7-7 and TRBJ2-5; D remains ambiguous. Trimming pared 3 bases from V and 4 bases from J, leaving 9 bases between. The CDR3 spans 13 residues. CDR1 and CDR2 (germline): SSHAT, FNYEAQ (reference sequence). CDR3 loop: CASSFSSGETQYF. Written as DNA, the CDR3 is TGTGCCAGCAGCTTTTCTTCGGGAGAGACCCAGTACTTC. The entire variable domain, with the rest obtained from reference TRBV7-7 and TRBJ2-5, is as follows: GAGVSQSPRYKVTKRGQDVTLRCDPISSHATLYWYQQALGQGPEFLTYFNYEAQPDKSGLPSDRFSAERPEGSISTLTIQRTEQRDSAMYRCASSFSSGETQYFGPGTRLLVL.

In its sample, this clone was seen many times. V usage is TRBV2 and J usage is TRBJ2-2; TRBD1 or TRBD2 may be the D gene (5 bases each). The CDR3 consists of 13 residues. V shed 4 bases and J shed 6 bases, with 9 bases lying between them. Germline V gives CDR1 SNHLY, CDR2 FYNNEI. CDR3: CASSVGAPGELFF. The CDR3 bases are TGTGCCAGCAGTGTCGGGGCCCCCGGGGAGCTGTTTTTT.

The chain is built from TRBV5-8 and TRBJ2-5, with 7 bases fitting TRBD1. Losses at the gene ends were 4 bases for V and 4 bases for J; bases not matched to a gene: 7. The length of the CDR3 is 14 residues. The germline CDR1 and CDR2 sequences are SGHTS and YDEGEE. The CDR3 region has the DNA TGTGCCAGCAGCCTCGGGACAGCCATAGAGACCCAGTACTTC. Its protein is CASSLGTAIETQYF.

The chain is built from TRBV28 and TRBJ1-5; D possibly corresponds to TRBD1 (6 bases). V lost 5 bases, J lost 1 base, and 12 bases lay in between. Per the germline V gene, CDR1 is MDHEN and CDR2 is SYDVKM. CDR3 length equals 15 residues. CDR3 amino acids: CASSQDRLSNQPQHF. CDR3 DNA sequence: TGTGCCAGCAGTCAGGACAGACTGAGCAATCAGCCCCAGCATTTT.

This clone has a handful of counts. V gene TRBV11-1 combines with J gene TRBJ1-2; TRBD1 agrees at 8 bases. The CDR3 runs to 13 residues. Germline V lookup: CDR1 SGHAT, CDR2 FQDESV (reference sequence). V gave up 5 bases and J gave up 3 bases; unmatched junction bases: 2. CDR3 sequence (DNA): TGTGCCAGCAGCCCGGACAGGGACTATGGCTACACCTTC. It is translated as CASSPDRDYGYTF.

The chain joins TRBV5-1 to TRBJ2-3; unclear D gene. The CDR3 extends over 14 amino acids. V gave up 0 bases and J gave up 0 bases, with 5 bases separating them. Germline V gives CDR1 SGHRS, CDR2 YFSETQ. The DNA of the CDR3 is TGCGCCAGCAGCTTGGGACTGAGCACAGATACGCAGTATTTT. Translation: CASSLGLSTDTQYF.

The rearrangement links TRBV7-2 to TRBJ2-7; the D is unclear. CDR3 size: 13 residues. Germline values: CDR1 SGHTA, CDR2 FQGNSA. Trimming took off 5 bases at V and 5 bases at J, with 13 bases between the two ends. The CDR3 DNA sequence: TGTGCCAGCAGCCCGAGCCAGGTCCACGAGCAGTACTTC. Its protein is CASSPSQVHEQYF.

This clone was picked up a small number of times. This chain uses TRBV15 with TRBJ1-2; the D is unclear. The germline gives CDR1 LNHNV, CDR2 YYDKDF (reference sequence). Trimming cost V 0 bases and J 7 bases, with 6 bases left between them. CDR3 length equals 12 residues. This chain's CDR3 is CATSRDGVGYTF. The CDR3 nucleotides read TGTGCCACCAGCAGAGATGGGGTTGGCTACACCTTC.

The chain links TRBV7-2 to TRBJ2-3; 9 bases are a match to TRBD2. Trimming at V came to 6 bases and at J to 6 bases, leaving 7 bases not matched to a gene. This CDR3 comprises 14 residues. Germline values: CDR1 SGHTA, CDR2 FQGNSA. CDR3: CASSLLAGRDTQYF. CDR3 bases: TGTGCCAGCAGTCTTCTAGCGGGGCGGGATACGCAGTATTTT.

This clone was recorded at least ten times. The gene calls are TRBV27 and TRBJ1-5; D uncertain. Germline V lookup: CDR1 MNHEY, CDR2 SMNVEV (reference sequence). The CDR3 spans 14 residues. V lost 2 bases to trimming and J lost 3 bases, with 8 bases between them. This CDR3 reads CASSLEGLNQPQHF. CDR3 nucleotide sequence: TGTGCCAGCAGTTTAGAGGGTCTCAATCAGCCCCAGCATTTT.

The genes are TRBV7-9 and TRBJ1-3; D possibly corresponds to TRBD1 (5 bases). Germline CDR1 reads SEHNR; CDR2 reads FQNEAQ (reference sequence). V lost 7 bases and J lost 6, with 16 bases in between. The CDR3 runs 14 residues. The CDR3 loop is CASTRQSLANTIYF. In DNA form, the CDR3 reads TGTGCCAGCACCCGACAGTCTCTGGCAAACACCATATATTTT.

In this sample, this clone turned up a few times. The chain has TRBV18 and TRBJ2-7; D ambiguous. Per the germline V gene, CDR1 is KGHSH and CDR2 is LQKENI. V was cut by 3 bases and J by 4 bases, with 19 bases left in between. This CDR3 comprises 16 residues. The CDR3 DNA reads TGTGCCAGCTCACCTGGGCTCCAATCGGCGAGGTACGAGCAGTACGTC. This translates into CASSPGLQSARYEQYV.

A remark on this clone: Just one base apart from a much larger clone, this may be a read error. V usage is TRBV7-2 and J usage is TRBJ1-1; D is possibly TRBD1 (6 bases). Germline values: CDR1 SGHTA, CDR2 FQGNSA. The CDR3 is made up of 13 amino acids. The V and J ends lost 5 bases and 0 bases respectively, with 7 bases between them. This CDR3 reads CASSGQLNTEAFF. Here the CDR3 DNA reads TGTGCCAGCAGCGGACAGTTGAACACTGAAGCTTTCTTT.

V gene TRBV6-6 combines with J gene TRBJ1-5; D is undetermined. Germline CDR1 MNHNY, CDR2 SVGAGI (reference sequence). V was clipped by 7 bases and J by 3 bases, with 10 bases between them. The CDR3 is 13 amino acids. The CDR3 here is CASTRAANQPQHF. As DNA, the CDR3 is TGTGCCAGCACACGGGCTGCCAATCAGCCCCAGCATTTT.